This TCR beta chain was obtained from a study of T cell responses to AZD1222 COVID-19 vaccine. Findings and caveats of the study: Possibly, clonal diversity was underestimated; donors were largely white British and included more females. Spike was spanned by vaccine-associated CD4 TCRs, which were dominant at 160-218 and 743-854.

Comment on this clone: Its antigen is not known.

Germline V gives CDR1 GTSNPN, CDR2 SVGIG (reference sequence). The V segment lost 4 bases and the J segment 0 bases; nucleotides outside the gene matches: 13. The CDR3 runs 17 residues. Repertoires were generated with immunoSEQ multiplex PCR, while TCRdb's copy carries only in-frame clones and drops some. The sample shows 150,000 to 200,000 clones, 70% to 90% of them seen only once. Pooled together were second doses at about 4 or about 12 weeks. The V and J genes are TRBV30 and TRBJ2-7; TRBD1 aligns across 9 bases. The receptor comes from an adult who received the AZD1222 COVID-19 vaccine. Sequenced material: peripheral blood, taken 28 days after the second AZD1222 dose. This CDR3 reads CAWNPPGQGMSSYEQYF. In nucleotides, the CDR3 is TGTGCCTGGAACCCGCCGGGACAGGGCATGAGCTCCTACGAGCAGTACTTC.